The 18 T cell receptor beta chains listed next were all sequenced from one sample in a study of identical twins. TCRdb reanalysed the 5' RACE reads using MiXCR and keeps one entry per CDR3 protein. The sample shows 1.5 million or so distinct CDR3 sequences, under 35% of them seen only once. The sample was cord blood. These TCRs come from a newborn girl in good health.

The chain has TRBV2 and TRBJ2-7; D perhaps matches TRBD2 (6 bases). This CDR3 contains 13 residues. Germline V gene lookup returns CDR1 SNHLY and CDR2 FYNNEI. With 10 bases removed from V and 0 bases from J, the gap between germline ends came to 13 bases. Here the CDR3 reads CATIADSSYEQYF. As DNA, the CDR3 is TGTGCCACCATAGCGGATAGCTCCTACGAGCAGTACTTC.

V gene TRBV27 combines with J gene TRBJ1-2; 8 bases fit TRBD1. J was trimmed by 2 bases and V by 5 bases; bases with no gene match: 19. The CDR3 has 19 amino acids. Germline CDR1 MNHEY, CDR2 SMNVEV (reference sequence). CDR3 nucleotides: TGTGCCAGCAGTCCGACACCCGGGACAGGAGGTGCCCGGAACTATGGCTACACCTTC. The encoded protein is CASSPTPGTGGARNYGYTF.

Concerning this clonotype: A much larger clone sits a single nucleotide away, making a read error possible. CDR3 sequence reads: CAIRDRYNEQYF. The CDR3 DNA sequence: TGTGCCATCAGAGACAGGTACAATGAGCAGTACTTC. The rearrangement joins TRBV10-3 to TRBJ2-5, with D perhaps matching TRBD1 (6 bases). V was trimmed by 6 bases and J by 11 bases, leaving 16 bases between them. Germline CDR1 and CDR2: ENHRY and SYGVKD. The CDR3 totals 12 residues.

The rearrangement uses TRBV7-8 and TRBJ2-5; D gene ambiguous. The germline V gene has CDR1 SGHVS and CDR2 FQNEAQ. The V gene lost 0 bases and the J gene lost 4 bases, with 9 bases spanning the gap. This CDR3 contains 14 residues. CDR3 protein: CASSLARLGETQYF. The CDR3 bases are TGTGCCAGCAGCTTAGCGCGATTGGGAGAGACCCAGTACTTC.

V gene TRBV11-1 combines with J gene TRBJ1-6; the match to TRBD1 covers 9 bases. CDR1 is SGHAT and CDR2 is FQDESV in the germline V gene (reference sequence). V was pared by 2 bases and J by 0 bases, with 2 bases of the junction left unmatched. The CDR3 runs to 17 residues. The CDR3 DNA reads as TGTGCCAGCAGCTTATCGACAGGGGGCTCCTATAATTCACCCCTCCACTTT. Its protein is CASSLSTGGSYNSPLHF.

The V and J genes are TRBV25-1 and TRBJ1-4; no clear D gene. Trimming took 1 base from V and 5 from J, leaving 26 bases between them. The germline CDR1 and CDR2 sequences are MGHDK and SYGVNS. The CDR3 length is 20 residues. The CDR3 loop reads CASSEFLGRTLKGSNEKLFF. For the CDR3, the DNA is TGTGCCAGCAGTGAATTTCTAGGACGGACCCTCAAGGGCTCAAATGAAAAACTGTTTTTT.

V is TRBV5-6 and J is TRBJ2-1; 12 bases align to TRBD1. Germline CDR1 and CDR2: SGHDT and YYEEEE. This CDR3 is built from 17 residues. V dropped 3 bases and J dropped 4; count of bases not matched to a gene: 8. Here the CDR3 DNA reads TGTGCCAGCAGCTCAGGGTTGGGACAGGGGGCTTACAATGAGCAGTTCTTC. Amino acids: CASSSGLGQGAYNEQFF.

The CDR3 DNA reads TGCAGTGCTAGAACGCATCTAAAGGGGAATTCACCCCTCCACTTT. Protein: CSARTHLKGNSPLHF. This chain joins TRBV20-1 and TRBJ1-6, with D maybe TRBD1 (5 bases). The V end lost 2 bases, the J end lost 7 bases, and 15 bases lay between the germline ends. Per germline, CDR1 DFQATT and CDR2 SNEGSKA (reference sequence). This CDR3 region has 15 residues.

This clonotype was seen a few times. The V gene is TRBV20-1, the J gene TRBJ2-7, with 8 bases lining up with TRBD2. With V trimmed by 6 bases and J by 2 bases, 15 bases remained unmatched. This CDR3 comprises 16 residues. CDR1 and CDR2 (germline): DFQATT, SNEGSKA (reference sequence). DNA for the CDR3: TGCAGTGCCCTTGAGGGGACTAGACTTTCCCCCTACGAGCAGTACTTC. It yields the protein CSALEGTRLSPYEQYF.

The chain uses TRBV20-1 and TRBJ1-1, with 8 bases aligning to TRBD1. The V gene end was trimmed by 1 base and the J gene end by 0 bases; junction bases not matched to a gene: 4. The CDR3 totals 15 residues. Germline V gene sequence: CDR1 DFQATT, CDR2 SNEGSKA (reference sequence). The DNA for the CDR3 is TGCAGTGCTAGAGGACAGGGGTTCCTGAACACTGAAGCTTTCTTT. It codes for CSARGQGFLNTEAFF.

This clonotype was found a few times. The chain couples TRBV6-1 to TRBJ2-5; D gene ambiguous. The ends were cut back, 1 base at V and 5 bases at J, with 14 bases in the middle. The CDR3 runs 15 residues. Germline assignment: CDR1 MNHNS and CDR2 SASEGT. This CDR3 is CASSEVQAELETQYF. DNA for the CDR3: TGTGCCAGCAGTGAAGTCCAGGCAGAATTGGAGACCCAGTACTTC.

The J gene is TRBJ2-7, the V gene TRBV27; tentative D call: TRBD2 (7 bases). CDR1 MNHEY and CDR2 SMNVEV come from the germline V gene (reference sequence). The germline V and J ends were trimmed by 6 bases and 6 bases, with 24 bases remaining between them. The CDR3 has 16 residues. CDR3: CASSRPALGGVSEQYF. CDR3 nucleotides: TGTGCCAGCAGCCGACCGGCACTAGGGGGGGTATCCGAGCAGTACTTC.

This clonotype occurred many times. The V and J genes are TRBV9 and TRBJ2-4; D possibly matches TRBD1 or TRBD2 (6 bases each). CDR3 length equals 15 residues. CDR1 is SGDLS and CDR2 is YYNGEE in the germline V gene. V was shortened by 0 bases and J by 2 bases, with 9 bases between the two germline ends. The CDR3 loop reads CASSVGGGTKNIQYF. CDR3 DNA sequence: TGTGCCAGCAGCGTAGGAGGGGGGACCAAAAACATTCAGTACTTC.

The chain combines TRBV24-1 with TRBJ2-3; 8 bases align to TRBD2. Trimming removed 3 bases from V and 4 bases from J; junction bases left unmatched: 11. CDR3 length: 17 residues. CDR1 KGHDR and CDR2 SFDVKD come from the germline V gene. CDR3 bases: TGTGCCACCAGTGATACCTCGGGGGGGACCGGCGCAGATACGCAGTATTTT. This gives the protein CATSDTSGGTGADTQYF.

Ten or more counts support this clonotype. V gene TRBV7-2 combines with J gene TRBJ1-5; weak D call: TRBD1 (5 bases). Trimming cost V 5 bases and J 0 bases, with 8 bases left between them. CDR3 length equals 14 residues. From germline, CDR1 is SGHTA and CDR2 FQGNSA. CDR3 sequence: CASSPGRSNQPQHF. The CDR3 bases are TGTGCCAGCAGCCCGGGACGTAGCAATCAGCCCCAGCATTTT.

This clonotype was detected only a few times. The chain uses TRBV12-3 or TRBV12-4 and TRBJ2-5, with TRBD1 matching over 8 bases. V shed 2 bases and J 1 base; nucleotides not matched to a gene: 3. CDR3 length: 15 residues. The CDR3 spells CASSLRTGLQETQYF. CDR3 nucleotides: TGTGCCAGCAGTTTAAGGACAGGGCTCCAAGAGACCCAGTACTTC.

The chain has TRBV29-1 and TRBJ2-2; D possibly uses TRBD1 or TRBD2 (5 bases each). The germline V and J ends were trimmed by 4 bases and 6 bases, with 9 bases remaining between them. Germline CDR1 reads SQVTM; CDR2 reads ANQGSEA. The CDR3 has 12 residues. CDR3 amino acids: CSVVRDAGELFF. The CDR3, as DNA: TGCAGCGTTGTCAGGGACGCCGGGGAGCTGTTTTTT.

The chain recombines TRBV5-6 with TRBJ1-1; 9 nucleotides agree with TRBD1. With V trimmed by 4 bases and J by 1 base, 5 bases remained unmatched. Per germline, CDR1 SGHDT and CDR2 YYEEEE. CDR3 length equals 15 residues. In DNA, the CDR3 is TGTGCCAGCAGCAAGGGACAGGGCGCGAACACTGAAGCTTTCTTT. This gives the protein CASSKGQGANTEAFF.